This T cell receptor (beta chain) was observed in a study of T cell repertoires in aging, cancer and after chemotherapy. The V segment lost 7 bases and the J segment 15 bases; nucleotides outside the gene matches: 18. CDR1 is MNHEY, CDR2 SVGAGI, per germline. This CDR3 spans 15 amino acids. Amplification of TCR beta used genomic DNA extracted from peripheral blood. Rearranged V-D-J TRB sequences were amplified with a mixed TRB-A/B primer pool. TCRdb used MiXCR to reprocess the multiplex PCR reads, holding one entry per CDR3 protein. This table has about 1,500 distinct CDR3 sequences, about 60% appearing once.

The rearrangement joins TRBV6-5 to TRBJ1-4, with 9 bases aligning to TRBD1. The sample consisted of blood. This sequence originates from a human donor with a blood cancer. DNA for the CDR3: TGTGCCAGCACCAATCCGGGACAGGGCCTGGTCGAGGTGTTTTTT. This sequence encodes CASTNPGQGLVEVFF.